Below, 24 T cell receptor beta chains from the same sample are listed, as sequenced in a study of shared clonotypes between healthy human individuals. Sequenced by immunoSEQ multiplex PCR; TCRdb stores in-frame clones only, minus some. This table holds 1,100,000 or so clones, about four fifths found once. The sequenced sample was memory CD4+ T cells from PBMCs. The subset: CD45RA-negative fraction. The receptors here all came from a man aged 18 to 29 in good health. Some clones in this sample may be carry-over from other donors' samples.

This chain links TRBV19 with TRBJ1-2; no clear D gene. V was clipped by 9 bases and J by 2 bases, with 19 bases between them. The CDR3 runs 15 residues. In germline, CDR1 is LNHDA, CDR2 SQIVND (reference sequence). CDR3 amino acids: CASTFGQEKNYGYTF. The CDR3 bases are TGTGCCAGCACTTTCGGGCAGGAAAAAAACTATGGCTACACCTTC. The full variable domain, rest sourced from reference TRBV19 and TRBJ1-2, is DGGITQSPKYLFRKEGQNVTLSCEQNLNHDAMYWYRQDPGQGLRLIYYSQIVNDFQKGDIAEGYSVSREKKESFPLTVTSAQKNPTAFYLCASTFGQEKNYGYTFGSGTRLTVV.

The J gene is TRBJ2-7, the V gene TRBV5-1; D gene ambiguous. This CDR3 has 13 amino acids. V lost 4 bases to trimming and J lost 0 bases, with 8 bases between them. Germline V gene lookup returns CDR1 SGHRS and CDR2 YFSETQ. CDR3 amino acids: CASSPTPSYEQYF. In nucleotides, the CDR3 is TGCGCCAGCAGCCCCACCCCCTCCTACGAGCAGTACTTC.

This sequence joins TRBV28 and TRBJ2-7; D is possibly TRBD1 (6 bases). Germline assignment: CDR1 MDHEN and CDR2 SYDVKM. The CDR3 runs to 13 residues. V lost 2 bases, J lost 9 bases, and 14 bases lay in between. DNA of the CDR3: TGTGCCAGCAGTTTACCTTGGACAGCCGGGCAGTACTTC. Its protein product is CASSLPWTAGQYF.

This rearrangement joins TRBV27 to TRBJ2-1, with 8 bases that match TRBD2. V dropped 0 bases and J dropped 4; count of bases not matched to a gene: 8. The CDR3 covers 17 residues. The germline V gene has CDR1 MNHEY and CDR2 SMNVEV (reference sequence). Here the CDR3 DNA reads TGTGCCAGCAGTTTATCGCTTGCGGGGGGTCGATACAATGAGCAGTTCTTC. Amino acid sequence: CASSLSLAGGRYNEQFF.

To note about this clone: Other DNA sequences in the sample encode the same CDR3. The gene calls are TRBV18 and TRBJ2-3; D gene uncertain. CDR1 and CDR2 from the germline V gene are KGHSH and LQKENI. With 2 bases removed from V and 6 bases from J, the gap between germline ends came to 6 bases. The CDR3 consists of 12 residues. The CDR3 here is CASSPSADTQYF. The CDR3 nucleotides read TGTGCCAGCTCACCATCGGCGGATACGCAGTATTTT.

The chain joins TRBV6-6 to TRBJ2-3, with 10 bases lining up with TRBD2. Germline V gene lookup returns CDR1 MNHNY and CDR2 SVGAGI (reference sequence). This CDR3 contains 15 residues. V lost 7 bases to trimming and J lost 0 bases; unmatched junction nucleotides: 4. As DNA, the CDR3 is TGTGCCAGCAAACTAGCGGGGACTAGCACAGATACGCAGTATTTT. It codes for CASKLAGTSTDTQYF.

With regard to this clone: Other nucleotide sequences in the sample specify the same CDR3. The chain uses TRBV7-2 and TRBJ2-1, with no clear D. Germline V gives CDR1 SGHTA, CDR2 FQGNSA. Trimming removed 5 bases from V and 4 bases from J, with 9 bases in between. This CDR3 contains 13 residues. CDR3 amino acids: CASSLDTYNEQFF. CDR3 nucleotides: TGTGCCAGCAGCCTAGATACTTACAATGAGCAGTTCTTC.

CDR3 in DNA: TGCGCCAGCAGCCAACAACTAGCGGGAAACTACGAGCAGTACTTC. It encodes CASSQQLAGNYEQYF. V is TRBV4-3 and J is TRBJ2-7; 10 nucleotides agree with TRBD2. Trimming cost V 2 bases and J 3 bases; bases outside gene matches: 4. CDR1 LGHNA and CDR2 YSLEER come from the germline V gene. This CDR3 is built from 15 residues.

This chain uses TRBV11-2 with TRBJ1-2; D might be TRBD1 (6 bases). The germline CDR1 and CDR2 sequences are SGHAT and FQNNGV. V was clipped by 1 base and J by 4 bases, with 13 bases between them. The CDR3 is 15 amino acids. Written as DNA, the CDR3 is TGTGCCAGCAGCTTAGCTCCTGACAGGTTCTATGGCTACACCTTC. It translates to CASSLAPDRFYGYTF.

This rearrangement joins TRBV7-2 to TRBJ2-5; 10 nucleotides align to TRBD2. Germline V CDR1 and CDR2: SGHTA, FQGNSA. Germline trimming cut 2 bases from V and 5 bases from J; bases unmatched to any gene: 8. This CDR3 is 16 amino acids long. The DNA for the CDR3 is TGTGCCAGCAGCTTACAGGCTAGCGGGAGTATCGAGACCCAGTACTTC. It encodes CASSLQASGSIETQYF.

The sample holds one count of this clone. CDR3 DNA sequence: TGTGCCAGCAGTCGCTGGACCGGGTCCGCTTACAATGAGCAGTTCTTC. Amino acid sequence: CASSRWTGSAYNEQFF. The chain links TRBV27 to TRBJ2-1; D not resolved. The CDR3 has 16 amino acids. Germline lookup yields CDR1 MNHEY and CDR2 SMNVEV (reference sequence). Trimming removed 5 bases from V and 4 bases from J, with 18 bases in between.

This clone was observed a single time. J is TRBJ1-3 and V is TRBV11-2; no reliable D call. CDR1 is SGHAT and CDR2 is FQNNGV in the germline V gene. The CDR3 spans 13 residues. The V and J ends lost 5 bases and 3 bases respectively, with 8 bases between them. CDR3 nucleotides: TGTGCCAGCAGCCCTGCGGGTGGAAACACCATATATTTT. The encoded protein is CASSPAGGNTIYF.

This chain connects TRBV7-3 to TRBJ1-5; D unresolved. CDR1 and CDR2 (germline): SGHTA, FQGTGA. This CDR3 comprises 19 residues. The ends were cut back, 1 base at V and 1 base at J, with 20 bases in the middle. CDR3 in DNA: TGTGCCAGCAGCTTAAAGGGCCCCGGAGGGAGTAAGAGCAATCAGCCCCAGCATTTT. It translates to CASSLKGPGGSKSNQPQHF.

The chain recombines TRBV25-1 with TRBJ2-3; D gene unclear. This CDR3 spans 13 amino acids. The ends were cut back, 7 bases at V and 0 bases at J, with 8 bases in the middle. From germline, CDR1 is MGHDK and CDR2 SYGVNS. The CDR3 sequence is CASKLASTDTQYF. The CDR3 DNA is TGTGCCAGCAAACTTGCTAGCACAGATACGCAGTATTTT.

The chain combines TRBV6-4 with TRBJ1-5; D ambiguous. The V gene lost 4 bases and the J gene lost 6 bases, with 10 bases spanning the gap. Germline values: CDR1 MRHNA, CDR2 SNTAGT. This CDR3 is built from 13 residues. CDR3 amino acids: CASSGGVGQPQHF. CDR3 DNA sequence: TGTGCCAGCAGTGGCGGGGTTGGTCAGCCCCAGCATTTT.

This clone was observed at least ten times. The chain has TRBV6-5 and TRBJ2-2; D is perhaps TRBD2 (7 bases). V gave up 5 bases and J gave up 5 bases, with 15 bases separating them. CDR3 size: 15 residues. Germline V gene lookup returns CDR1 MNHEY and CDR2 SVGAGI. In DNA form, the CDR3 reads TGTGCCAGCAGTCCCGGGGGCGGGAGAACCGGGGAGCTGTTTTTT. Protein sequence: CASSPGGGRTGELFF.

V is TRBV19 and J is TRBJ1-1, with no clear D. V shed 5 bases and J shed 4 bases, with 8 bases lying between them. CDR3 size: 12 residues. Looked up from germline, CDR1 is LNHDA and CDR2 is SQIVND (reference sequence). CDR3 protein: CASSGGRTEAFF. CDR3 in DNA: TGTGCCAGTAGTGGCGGGCGCACTGAAGCTTTCTTT.

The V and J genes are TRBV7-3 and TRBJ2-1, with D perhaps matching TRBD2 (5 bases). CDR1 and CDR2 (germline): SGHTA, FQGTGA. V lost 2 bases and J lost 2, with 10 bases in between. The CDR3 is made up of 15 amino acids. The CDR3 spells CASSLRSGAYNEQFF. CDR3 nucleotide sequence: TGTGCCAGCAGCTTACGGAGCGGTGCCTACAATGAGCAGTTCTTC.

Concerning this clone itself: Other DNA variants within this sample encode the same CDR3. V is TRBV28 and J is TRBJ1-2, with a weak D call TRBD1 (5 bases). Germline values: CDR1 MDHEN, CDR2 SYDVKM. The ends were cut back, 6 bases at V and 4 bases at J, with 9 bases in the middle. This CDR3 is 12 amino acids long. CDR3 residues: CASSLDSYGYTF. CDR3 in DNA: TGTGCCAGCAGCCTTGACAGCTATGGCTACACCTTC.

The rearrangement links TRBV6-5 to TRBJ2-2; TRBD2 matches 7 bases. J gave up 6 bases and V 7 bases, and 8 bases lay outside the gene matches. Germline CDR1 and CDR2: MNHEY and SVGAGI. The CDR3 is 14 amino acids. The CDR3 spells CASTQVGLAGELFF. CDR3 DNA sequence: TGTGCCAGCACCCAAGTCGGACTAGCCGGGGAGCTGTTTTTT.

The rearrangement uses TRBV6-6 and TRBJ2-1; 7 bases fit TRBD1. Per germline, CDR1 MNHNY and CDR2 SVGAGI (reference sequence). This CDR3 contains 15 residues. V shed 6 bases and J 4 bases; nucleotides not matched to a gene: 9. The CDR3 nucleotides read TGTGCCAGCAGCTCCCACAGGGGTCAGTACAATGAGCAGTTCTTC. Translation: CASSSHRGQYNEQFF.

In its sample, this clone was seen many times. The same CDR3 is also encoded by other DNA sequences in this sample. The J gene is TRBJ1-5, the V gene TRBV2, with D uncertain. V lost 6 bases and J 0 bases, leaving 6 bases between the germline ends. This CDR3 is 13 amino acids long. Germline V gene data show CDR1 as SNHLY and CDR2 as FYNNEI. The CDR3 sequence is CASRRDSNQPQHF. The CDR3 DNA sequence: TGTGCCAGCAGACGTGATAGCAATCAGCCCCAGCATTTT.

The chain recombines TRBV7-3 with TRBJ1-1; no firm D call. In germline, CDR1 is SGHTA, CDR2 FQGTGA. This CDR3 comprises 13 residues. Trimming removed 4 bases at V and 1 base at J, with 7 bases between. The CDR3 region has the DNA TGTGCCAGCAGCTCTGACTGGAACACTGAAGCTTTCTTT. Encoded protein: CASSSDWNTEAFF.

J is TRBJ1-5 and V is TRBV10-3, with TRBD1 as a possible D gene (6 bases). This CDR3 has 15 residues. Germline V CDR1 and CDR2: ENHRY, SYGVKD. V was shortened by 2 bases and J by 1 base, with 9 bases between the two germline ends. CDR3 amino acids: CAISEDRGSNQPQHF. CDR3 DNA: TGTGCCATCAGTGAGGATAGGGGGAGCAATCAGCCCCAGCATTTT.